Below, 14 T cell receptor beta chains from the same sample are listed, as sequenced in a study of T cells in Graves' hyperthyroidism and ophthalmopathy. TCR beta CDR3 regions were amplified from RNA transcripts. An initial round of RT-PCR targeting the TCR CDR3 relied on the HTBI primer set. One entry per CDR3 protein, called by TCRdb with MiXCR from the multiplex PCR reads. The sample has fewer than 700,000 distinct CDR3 sequences; roughly 15% are singletons. Sequencing was carried out using blood. All receptors derive from a woman under 30 with Graves' ophthalmopathy.

At least ten counts were recorded for this clonotype. The CDR3 loop is CASSLSGLAGDEQFF. DNA of the CDR3: TGTGCCAGCAGTTTATCGGGGCTAGCGGGAGATGAGCAGTTCTTC. This sequence joins TRBV28 and TRBJ2-1; TRBD2 matches 10 bases. Germline-derived CDR1 and CDR2 are MDHEN and SYDVKM. The J segment lost 8 bases and the V segment lost 1 base, leaving 5 bases of the junction unmatched. This CDR3 region has 15 residues.

DNA of the CDR3: TGCAGCGGGGTAGGACTAGCGGGAGGCCAGAACAATGAGCAGTTCTTC. Translation: CSGVGLAGGQNNEQFF. The V call is TRBV29-1, the J call TRBJ2-1; 14 nucleotides line up with TRBD2. The CDR3 covers 16 residues. Germline lookup yields CDR1 SQVTM and CDR2 ANQGSEA. Germline trimming cut 7 bases from V and 5 bases from J; bases unmatched to any gene: 10.

The V call is TRBV9, the J call TRBJ2-3; 7 positions agree with TRBD1. Germline loops: CDR1 SGDLS, CDR2 YYNGEE. The CDR3 is 13 amino acids. The V and J ends lost 2 bases and 4 bases, in that order; junction bases with no gene match: 1. In nucleotides, the CDR3 is TGTGCCAGCAGCGTTGGGACAGCAGATACGCAGTATTTT. Amino acids: CASSVGTADTQYF.

This clonotype was seen a handful of times. The chain recombines TRBV7-2 with TRBJ1-1, with TRBD1 matching 9 bases. From germline, CDR1 is SGHTA and CDR2 FQGNSA. V lost 6 bases to trimming and J lost 4 bases; unmatched junction nucleotides: 21. This CDR3 spans 19 amino acids. The CDR3 DNA follows: TGTGCCAGCAGATACCGGAATTACGGACAGGGGCTAGCAAGCACTGAAGCTTTCTTT. It is translated as CASRYRNYGQGLASTEAFF.

This clonotype was observed a handful of times. The V gene is TRBV20-1, the J gene TRBJ1-4, with TRBD1 matching 9 bases. Per the germline V gene, CDR1 is DFQATT and CDR2 is SNEGSKA (reference sequence). J lost 7 bases, V lost 6 bases, and 9 bases had no gene match. This CDR3 has 14 residues. DNA of the CDR3: TGCAGTGCCCCTGGGGGACAGGGCAGTGAAAAACTGTTTTTT. Protein product: CSAPGGQGSEKLFF.

This clonotype was detected ten times or more. V is TRBV7-8 and J is TRBJ2-1, with 8 bases that match TRBD2. The CDR3 extends over 15 amino acids. CDR1 and CDR2 (germline): SGHVS, FQNEAQ. J lost 5 bases, V lost 1 base, and 4 bases had no gene match. The CDR3 region is CASSLVREGHNEQFF. CDR3 nucleotides: TGTGCCAGCAGCTTAGTACGGGAGGGCCACAATGAGCAGTTCTTC.

Concerning this clonotype itself: A much larger clonotype is one base distant, so this may be a read error. The chain employs TRBV5-1 and TRBJ2-7; D may match TRBD1 or TRBD2 (5 bases each). V was shortened by 3 bases and J by 2 bases, with 15 bases between the two germline ends. CDR1 and CDR2 (germline): SGHRS, YFSETQ. This CDR3 is 15 amino acids long. CDR3 DNA sequence: TGCGCCAGCAGCTCCTCCGGGGCAGCTACCTACGAGCAGTACTTC. Amino acid sequence: CASSSSGAATYEQYF.

The chain combines TRBV10-2 with TRBJ1-2; 8 bases agree with TRBD1. The V segment lost 7 bases and the J segment 6 bases; nucleotides outside the gene matches: 16. The CDR3 extends over 16 amino acids. Per germline, CDR1 WSHSY and CDR2 SAAADI. The CDR3 region is CASIGPRTGKRDGYTF. The DNA for the CDR3 is TGCGCCAGCATAGGACCCCGGACAGGGAAGAGGGATGGCTACACCTTC.

This clonotype has a count of ten or more. V and J are TRBV11-1 and TRBJ2-2; TRBD2 might be the D (5 bases). CDR1 and CDR2 (germline): SGHAT, FQDESV (reference sequence). This CDR3 region has 17 residues. V was cut by 5 bases and J by 1 base, with 17 bases left in between. CDR3 coding DNA: TGTGCCAGCAGCCCGGGGTACACAATCCAGAACACCGGGGAGCTGTTTTTT. Encoded protein: CASSPGYTIQNTGELFF. Filled out from reference TRBV11-1 and TRBJ2-2, the complete variable domain reads EAEVAQSPRYKITEKSQAVAFWCDPISGHATLYWYRQILGQGPELLVQFQDESVVDDSQLPKDRFSAERLKGVDSTLKIQPAELGDSAMYLCASSPGYTIQNTGELFFGEGSRLTVL.

This clonotype was counted a few times. This chain connects TRBV4-1 to TRBJ1-1, with D unresolved. Trimming stripped 5 bases from V and 4 bases from J, with 11 bases between. CDR1 and CDR2 from the germline V gene are MGHRA and YSYEKL. This CDR3 has 13 residues. CDR3 sequence (DNA): TGCGCCAGCAGCTTCCCGGCGGTCACTGAAGCTTTCTTT. Protein sequence: CASSFPAVTEAFF.

This sequence joins TRBV27 and TRBJ1-4; no definite D call. Germline assignment: CDR1 MNHEY and CDR2 SMNVEV (reference sequence). The CDR3 covers 15 residues. Trimming took 3 bases from V and 3 from J, leaving 11 bases between them. In DNA, the CDR3 is TGTGCCAGCAGTTTGGGAAGGGATGCTAATGAAAAACTGTTTTTT. This translates into CASSLGRDANEKLFF.

This clonotype has at least ten counts. CDR3 sequence (DNA): TGTGCCAGCAGCCTTGCGCGTGGGACTCCCCAAGAGACCCAGTACTTC. Translated: CASSLARGTPQETQYF. V is TRBV3-1 and J is TRBJ2-5, with D perhaps matching TRBD2 (6 bases). V was cut by 4 bases and J by 1 base, with 16 bases left in between. CDR1 and CDR2 (germline): LGHDT, YNNKEL (reference sequence). The CDR3 sequence is 16 residues long.

The V gene is TRBV29-1, the J gene TRBJ2-1; TRBD2 might be the D (6 bases). The CDR3 runs to 14 residues. Germline CDR1 reads SQVTM; CDR2 reads ANQGSEA. V was cut by 7 bases and J by 7 bases, with 20 bases left in between. DNA for the CDR3: TGCAGCGCCTGGCCGGGACTTTCCTCGAATGAGCAGTTCTTC. Translating it yields CSAWPGLSSNEQFF.

V is TRBV4-2 and J is TRBJ2-3; D call uncertain. The V end lost 0 bases, the J end lost 5 bases, and 18 bases lay between the germline ends. Per germline, CDR1 LGHNA and CDR2 YNFKEQ. The CDR3 is made up of 17 amino acids. CDR3 in DNA: TGTGCCAGCAGCCAAGATATTGATCTCGGTCCCGGAGATACGCAGTATTTT. Translation gives CASSQDIDLGPGDTQYF.